The 8 T cell receptor beta chains below all came from one sample that was sequenced in a study of T cell clonality in common variable immunodeficiency. General study results and limits: Common variable immunodeficiency TCR beta sequences reportedly had fewer deletions and N-nucleotide insertions.

The table came from immunoSEQ multiplex PCR; TCRdb's copy has only in-frame clones and leaves some out. This record lists around 30,000 clones, none seen once only, and the top ten clones contain approximately 3.1%. What these receptors recognize is not known. The source material was peripheral blood mononuclear cells. All receptors come from a human donor with common variable immunodeficiency.

Note on this clone: The CDR3 goes on 3 residues after the read ends, and that part is filled in from the germline J gene. This chain connects TRBV2 to TRBJ2-2, with 7 bases that match TRBD1. Germline V gene lookup returns CDR1 SNHLY and CDR2 FYNNEI. The CDR3 is 15 residues long. V gave up 6 bases and J gave up 3 bases; unmatched junction bases: 7. The sequenced part of the CDR3 DNA is TGTGCCAGCAGGCCCCGACAGGGATACACCGGGGAG. This gives the protein CASRPRQGYTGE. The CDR3 in full is CASRPRQGYTGELFF.

This clone was found many times. With the read ending 3 residues before the CDR3 end, the germline J gene is used to fill in that end. V gene TRBV5-1 combines with J gene TRBJ1-5; D is uncertain. Germline loops: CDR1 SGHRS, CDR2 YFSETQ. There are 13 residues in the CDR3. Trimming shortened V by 4 bases and J by 0 bases, and 5 bases separated the two germline ends. The part of the CDR3 DNA that was read is TGCGCCAGCAGCCCAGATAGCAATCAGCCC. This sequence encodes CASSPDSNQP. The CDR3 reads in full as CASSPDSNQPQHF.

In its sample, this clone was seen many times. The read is 3 residues too short to cover the CDR3 end, so that end is filled in from the germline J gene. V and J are TRBV6-2 or TRBV6-3 and TRBJ2-1; 7 bases agree with TRBD1. The CDR3 spans 12 residues. The J segment lost 9 bases and the V segment lost 6 bases, leaving 5 bases of the junction unmatched. Germline loops: CDR1 MNHEY, CDR2 SVGEGT. CDR3 DNA (partial): TGTGCCAGCAGCTTGGGACAGCTTGAG. As protein: CASSLGQLE. The full CDR3 protein reads CASSLGQLEQFF.

Ten or more counts support this clone. The CDR3 end falls 3 residues outside the read, so it is completed with the germline J gene. The chain carries TRBV5-5 and TRBJ2-7, with TRBD2 matching 13 bases. V lost 4 bases to trimming and J lost 2 bases; unmatched junction nucleotides: 3. The CDR3 covers 15 residues. CDR1 and CDR2 (germline): SGHKS, YYEKEE (reference sequence). The CDR3: CASSHGLAGAYEQYF. The CDR3 bases that were read are TGTGCCAGCAGCCACGGACTAGCGGGGGCCTACGAG.

This CDR3 reads CASSPHRGEGELFF. The part of the CDR3 DNA that was read is TGTGCCAGCAGCCCCCACCGGGGGGAGGGGGAG. The rearrangement uses TRBV7-6 and TRBJ2-2; 7 bases match TRBD2. With the read ending 3 residues before the CDR3 end, the germline J gene is used to fill in that end. The CDR3 extends over 14 amino acids. With V trimmed by 5 bases and J by 8 bases, 8 bases remained unmatched. Germline CDR1 and CDR2: SGHVS and FNYEAQ.

Incomplete CDR3 DNA: TGTGCCAGTAGCCAACTCGCGGGGGGGCAAAGTGAG. Translating it yields CASSQLAGGQSE. The complete CDR3 protein is CASSQLAGGQSEQFF. The J gene is TRBJ2-1, the V gene TRBV19; TRBD2 matches 9 bases. Read coverage stops 3 residues before the CDR3 terminus; the germline J gene supplies the remainder. V gave up 6 bases and J gave up 9 bases; unmatched junction bases: 12. Germline V CDR1 and CDR2: LNHDA, SQIVND (reference sequence). The CDR3 is made up of 15 amino acids.

To note about this clone: The sequence runs out 3 residues before the end of the CDR3; the remainder is reconstructed from the germline J gene. The V call is TRBV5-5, the J call TRBJ1-2; D possibly corresponds to TRBD1 (6 bases). CDR3 length: 15 residues. The V end was cut by 6 bases, the J end by 1 base, with 16 bases between. The germline V gene encodes CDR1 SGHKS and CDR2 YYEKEE (reference sequence). The CDR3 spells CASKGSDSINYGYTF. The CDR3 bases that were read are TGTGCCAGCAAAGGATCGGACAGCATTAACTATGGC.

On this clone: The DNA ends 3 residues before the CDR3 does, and the rest of the CDR3 is filled in from the germline J gene. This chain links TRBV19 with TRBJ2-1; possible D gene TRBD1, 5 bases. Germline V CDR1 and CDR2: LNHDA, SQIVND (reference sequence). Trimming removed 6 bases at V and 9 bases at J, with 6 bases between. CDR3 length: 10 residues. CDR3 protein: CASSQGEQFF. The sequenced CDR3 bases are TGTGCCAGTAGCCAGGGTGAG.